A selection of T cell receptor beta chains follows, all from one sample in a study of blood T cell repertoires in COVID-19. Produced via immunoSEQ multiplex PCR; TCRdb's table is partial and in-frame only. The sample holds some 150,000 clones; 89% are singletons and the top ten take roughly 3.1%. Sequenced material: peripheral blood. The receptors stem from a man in his 60s with acute or convalescent COVID-19. Each CDR3 is given with its conserved first and last residue. Each record gives: V gene, clone size, J gene, D gene, CDR3 protein, CDR3 DNA. A D gene is named only where the DNA matches it firmly. Clone size is stated in some rows and not others, as once, few, many or a class when expanded.

>TRBV9|.|TRBJ2-1|TRBD1
CASSEGWGQGRYNEQFF
TGTGCCAGCAGCGAGGGGTGGGGACAGGGGCGCTACAATGAGCAGTTCTTC
>TRBV6-5|.|TRBJ1-4|TRBD1
CASSRTGGSEKLFF
TGTGCCAGCAGTCGTACAGGGGGCAGTGAAAAACTGTTTTTT
>TRBV25-1|once|TRBJ2-7|TRBD1
CASSGRDSNEQYF
TGTGCCAGCAGTGGTCGGGACAGTAACGAGCAGTACTTC
>TRBV7-2|.|TRBJ1-2|.
CASSLSPTGSYGYTF
TGTGCCAGCAGCTTGTCCCCGACAGGCAGCTATGGCTACACCTTC
>TRBV30|.|TRBJ1-4|TRBD1
CAWTPTGGNAKLFF
TGTGCCTGGACCCCGACAGGGGGAAATGCAAAACTGTTTTTT
>TRBV18|.|TRBJ2-7|.
CASSGVAQGPYEQYF
TGTGCCAGCTCAGGGGTTGCACAGGGTCCCTACGAGCAGTACTTC
>TRBV28|.|TRBJ1-5|.
CASSFSSSNQPQHF
TGTGCCAGCAGTTTTTCTTCTAGCAATCAGCCCCAGCATTTT
>TRBV30|.|TRBJ1-1|.
CAWSPRGSEAFF
TGTGCCTGGAGTCCAAGGGGCTCTGAAGCTTTCTTT
>TRBV27|.|TRBJ2-5|TRBD2
CASSSLLAGGRGMHATQYF
TGTGCCAGCAGTTCCCTCCTAGCGGGGGGGCGAGGGATGCACGCGACCCAGTACTTC
>TRBV9|.|TRBJ1-6|.
CASSVDASTGNSPLHF
TGTGCCAGCAGCGTGGACGCTTCGACAGGCAATTCACCCCTCCACTTT
>TRBV24-1|.|TRBJ1-1|.
CATSVVGGTEAFF
TGTGCCACCAGTGTAGTGGGAGGGACTGAAGCTTTCTTT
>TRBV7-2|.|TRBJ2-5|.
CASSLERSGWETQYF
TGTGCCAGCAGCTTAGAACGGTCGGGGTGGGAGACCCAGTACTTC
>TRBV5-8|.|TRBJ1-2|.
CASRHRAGVIYGYTF
TGTGCCAGCAGACATCGGGCGGGGGTTATCTATGGCTACACCTTC
>TRBV5-6|.|TRBJ2-5|TRBD1
CASSFGQGQETQYF
TGTGCCAGCAGCTTCGGACAGGGACAAGAGACCCAGTACTTC
>TRBV30|.|TRBJ1-6|.
CASTGRRENSPLHF
TGTGCCTCCACCGGTAGACGGGAGAATTCACCCCTCCACTTT
>TRBV4-2|once|TRBJ2-1|TRBD2
CASSQDRLAANEQFF
TGTGCCAGCAGCCAAGATAGGCTAGCGGCCAATGAGCAGTTCTTC
>TRBV18|once|TRBJ1-5|.
CASSPSGEYQPQHF
TGTGCCAGCTCACCTTCAGGGGAGTATCAGCCCCAGCATTTT
>TRBV2|.|TRBJ1-5|TRBD1
CASSGTGGSNQPQHF
TGTGCCAGCAGTGGGACAGGAGGGAGCAATCAGCCCCAGCATTTT
>TRBV10-2|.|TRBJ2-3|TRBD1
CASRGRQGGTDTQYF
TGCGCCAGCAGGGGGAGACAGGGCGGAACAGATACGCAGTATTTT
>TRBV29-1|.|TRBJ1-6|TRBD1
CSVSVAGQGNSPLHF
TGCAGCGTATCTGTGGCCGGACAGGGTAATTCACCCCTCCACTTT
>TRBV11-1|.|TRBJ1-3|TRBD1
CASSVRGGASGNTIYF
TGTGCCAGCAGCGTTCGAGGGGGCGCGAGTGGAAACACCATATATTTT
>TRBV3-1/TRBV3-2|.|TRBJ1-1|TRBD1
CASSLQQGWATEAFF
TGTGCCAGCAGCCTGCAACAGGGGTGGGCCACTGAAGCTTTCTTT
>TRBV6-5|.|TRBJ1-1|.
CASSPTEITEAFF
TGTGCCAGCAGTCCGACAGAAATCACTGAAGCTTTCTTT
>TRBV7-2|once|TRBJ2-1|TRBD2
CASSISSGGFASYNEQFF
TGTGCCAGCAGCATTTCTAGCGGGGGGTTCGCCTCCTACAATGAGCAGTTCTTC
>TRBV2|.|TRBJ1-1|TRBD1
CASRIKQGATEAFF
TGTGCCAGCAGGATAAAACAGGGGGCCACTGAAGCTTTCTTT
>TRBV4-1|.|TRBJ2-7|.
CASSQAGRTHSEQYF
TGCGCCAGCAGCCAAGCCGGGAGAACTCATTCCGAGCAGTACTTC
>TRBV15|.|TRBJ2-1|.
CATSPFGGAEQFF
TGTGCCACCAGCCCTTTTGGGGGCGCTGAGCAGTTCTTC
>TRBV7-3|.|TRBJ2-1|.
CASSLLGTGGYNEQFF
TGTGCCAGCAGCTTACTTGGGACTGGAGGTTACAATGAGCAGTTCTTC
>TRBV2|.|TRBJ1-2|TRBD1
CASSRPGTAHYGYTF
TGTGCCAGCAGCAGACCGGGGACAGCACACTATGGCTACACCTTC
>TRBV7-2|once|TRBJ1-2|TRBD1
CASSLVAGTGGNSGYTF
TGTGCCAGCAGCTTAGTGGCTGGGACAGGGGGCAATAGTGGCTACACCTTC
>TRBV29-1|.|TRBJ2-5|.
CSVGGSGAETQYF
TGCAGCGTTGGGGGCTCGGGCGCGGAGACCCAGTACTTC
>TRBV18|.|TRBJ1-1|.
CASSLSGENTEAFF
TGTGCCAGCTCCCTCTCGGGGGAGAACACTGAAGCTTTCTTT
>TRBV9|.|TRBJ1-1|.
CASSVPGLGTEAFF
TGTGCCAGCAGCGTACCGGGTCTTGGTACTGAAGCTTTCTTT
>TRBV5-1|.|TRBJ1-2|TRBD1
CASSFGQATYGYTF
TGCGCCAGCAGCTTCGGACAGGCAACATATGGCTACACCTTC
>TRBV27|once|TRBJ1-6|.
CASSGQGNSPLHF
TGTGCCAGCAGTGGGCAGGGGAATTCACCCCTCCACTTT
>TRBV2|.|TRBJ2-2|TRBD1
CASSDRGTGELFF
TGTGCCAGCAGTGACAGGGGGACCGGGGAGCTGTTTTTT
>TRBV3-1/TRBV3-2|.|TRBJ2-7|.
CASSPGHSYEQYF
TGTGCCAGCAGCCCGGGACACTCCTACGAGCAGTACTTC
>TRBV7-6|.|TRBJ2-2|TRBD1
CASSPRDRGLDTGELFF
TGTGCCAGCAGCCCAAGGGACAGGGGGCTGGACACCGGGGAGCTGTTTTTT
>TRBV2|.|TRBJ1-1|.
CASSRDTNTEAFF
TGTGCCAGCAGTAGGGACACTAACACTGAAGCTTTCTTT
>TRBV7-8|.|TRBJ1-4|.
CASSPTWGQGNEKLFF
TGTGCCAGCAGCCCCACGTGGGGGCAGGGAAATGAAAAACTGTTTTTT
>TRBV6-6|.|TRBJ1-1|.
CASTATTTEAFF
TGTGCCAGCACCGCGACAACCACTGAAGCTTTCTTT
>TRBV7-3|.|TRBJ1-3|.
CASSLTARGAGNTIYF
TGTGCCAGCAGCTTAACCGCCAGGGGCGCGGGAAACACCATATATTTT
>TRBV7-2|.|TRBJ2-2|.
CASSLAGGAHGELFF
TGTGCCAGCAGCTTAGCGGGGGGGGCCCACGGGGAGCTGTTTTTT